This T cell receptor beta chain was sequenced in a study of blood T cells in healthy people across ages. This clonotype was detected a few times. For the second PCR, which ran for about 6 to 12 cycles, a sample-barcoded 5' primer and a J-beta primer mix were used. A single record per CDR3 protein comes from TCRdb applying MiXCR to the 5' RACE reads. This table has 700,000 to 1,000,000 distinct CDR3 sequences, roughly 44% appearing once. This CDR3 spans 15 amino acids. Per germline, CDR1 DFQATT and CDR2 SNEGSKA (reference sequence). Trimming left V 0 bases short and J 4 bases short, with 16 bases between.

The chain uses TRBV20-1 and TRBJ2-7; tentatively, D is TRBD1 or TRBD2 (5 bases each). The sequencing input was blood. The TCR comes from a man between 60 and 75 years old in good health. This chain's CDR3 is CSARDLGELGYEQYF. The CDR3 region has the DNA TGCAGTGCTAGAGATCTGGGGGAACTTGGGTACGAGCAGTACTTC.